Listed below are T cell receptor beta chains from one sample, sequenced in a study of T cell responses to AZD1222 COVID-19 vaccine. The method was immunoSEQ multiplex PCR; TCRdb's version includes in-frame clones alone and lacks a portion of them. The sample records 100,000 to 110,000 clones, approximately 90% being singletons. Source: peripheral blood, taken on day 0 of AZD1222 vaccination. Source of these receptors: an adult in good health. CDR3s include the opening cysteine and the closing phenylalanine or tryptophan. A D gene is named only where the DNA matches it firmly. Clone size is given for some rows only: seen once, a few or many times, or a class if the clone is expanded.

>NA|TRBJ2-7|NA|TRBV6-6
TGTGCCAGCAGTTACCGGGGACTCCAGGAGAACTACGAGCAGTACTTC
CASSYRGLQENYEQYF
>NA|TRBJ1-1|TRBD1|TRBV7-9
TGTGCCAGCAGCGAAGGACAGGTCATGAACACTGAAGCTTTCTTT
CASSEGQVMNTEAFF
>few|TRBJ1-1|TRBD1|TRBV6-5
TGTGCCAGTTTCAGACAGGGCCGCGCTTTCTTT
CASFRQGRAFF
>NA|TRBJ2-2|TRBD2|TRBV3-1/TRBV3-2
TGTGCCAGCAGCCACAAAACTAGCGGGAGGCCCGGGGAGCTGTTTTTT
CASSHKTSGRPGELFF
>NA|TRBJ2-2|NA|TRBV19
TGTGCCAGTAGTATTCGGCGACCGAACACCGGGGAGCTGTTTTTT
CASSIRRPNTGELFF
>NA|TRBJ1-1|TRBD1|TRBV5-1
TGCGCCAGCAGGTGGACAGGCTCGAACACTGAAGCTTTCTTT
CASRWTGSNTEAFF
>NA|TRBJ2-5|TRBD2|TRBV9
TGTGCCAGCAGCGTAATGGGGCTAGCGGGCGAGACCCAGTACTTC
CASSVMGLAGETQYF
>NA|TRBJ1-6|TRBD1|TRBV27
TGTGCCAGCAGTTTAGTCGAACAGGGGAGGTCACCCCTCCACTTT
CASSLVEQGRSPLHF
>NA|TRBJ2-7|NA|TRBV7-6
TGTGCCAGCAGCAACAAAGTAGGGGGGACTGGGGAGCAGTACTTC
CASSNKVGGTGEQYF
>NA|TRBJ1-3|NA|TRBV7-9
TGTGCCAGCAGCTTACCGGGGCGATCTGGAAACACCATATATTTT
CASSLPGRSGNTIYF
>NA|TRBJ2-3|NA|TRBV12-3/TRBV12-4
TGTGCCAGCAGTTTAAGGGCAGATACGCAGTATTTT
CASSLRADTQYF
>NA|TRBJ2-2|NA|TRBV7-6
TGTGCCAGCAGCTTAGCCCCCATGAGGGAGCTGTTTTTT
CASSLAPMRELFF
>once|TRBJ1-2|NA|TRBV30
TGTGCCTGGAGTGTACAAGCTGGGGGCTACACCTTC
CAWSVQAGGYTF
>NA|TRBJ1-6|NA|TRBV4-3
TGCGCCAGCAGCCAAGATGGCTATAATTCACCCCTCCACTTT
CASSQDGYNSPLHF
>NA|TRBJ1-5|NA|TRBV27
TGTGCCAGCAGTCCCTTGGGAGGCAATCAGCCCCAGCATTTT
CASSPLGGNQPQHF
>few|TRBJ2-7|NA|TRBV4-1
TGCGCCAGCAGCCAAGCAGCCTTTTTCCCTTACGAGCAGTACTTC
CASSQAAFFPYEQYF
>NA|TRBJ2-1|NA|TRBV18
TGTGCCAGCTCCCCTTTCGGCAATGAGCAGTTCTTC
CASSPFGNEQFF
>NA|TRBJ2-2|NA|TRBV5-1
TGCGCCAGCAGCTTATCTCTGGGATTGAACACCGGGGAGCTGTTTTTT
CASSLSLGLNTGELFF
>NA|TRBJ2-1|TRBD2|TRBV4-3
TGCGCCAGCAGCCAACTAGCGGGCGGCGTCTATGAGCAGTTCTTC
CASSQLAGGVYEQFF
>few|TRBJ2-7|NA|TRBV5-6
TGTGCCAGCAGCTTTAACGGGATCGGATCCTACGAGCAGTACTTC
CASSFNGIGSYEQYF
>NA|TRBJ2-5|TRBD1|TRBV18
TGTGCCAGCTCACCCCGCGCTGGACAGGGTGGGAAAGAGACCCAGTACTTC
CASSPRAGQGGKETQYF
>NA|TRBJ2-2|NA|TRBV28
TGTGCCAGCAGTTTCGGGAACACCGGGGAGCTGTTTTTT
CASSFGNTGELFF
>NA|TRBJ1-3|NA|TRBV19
TGTGCCAGTAGTCCCAACAGGGTCGCACACTCTGGAAACACCATATATTTT
CASSPNRVAHSGNTIYF
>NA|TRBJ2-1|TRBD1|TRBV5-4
TGTGCCAGCAGCCCACCGGGACAGGGGTACAATGAGCAGTTCTTC
CASSPPGQGYNEQFF
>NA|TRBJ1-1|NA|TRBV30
TGTGCCTGGAGTTGGGGTCAGAACACTGAAGCTTTCTTT
CAWSWGQNTEAFF
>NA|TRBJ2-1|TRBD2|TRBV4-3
TGCGCCAGCAGCCAGGGGACTAGCGGGATCTACAATGAGCAGTTCTTC
CASSQGTSGIYNEQFF
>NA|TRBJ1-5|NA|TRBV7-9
TGTGCCAGCAGCCGGGACGGTCTGCAGACCCAGCATTTT
CASSRDGLQTQHF
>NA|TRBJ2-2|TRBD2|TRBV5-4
TGTGCCAGCAGCGGAATGACTAGCGGGAGTCGGACCGGGGAGCTGTTTTTT
CASSGMTSGSRTGELFF
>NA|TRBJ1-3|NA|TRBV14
TGTGCCAGCAGCCAAGTGGGAAACACCATATATTTT
CASSQVGNTIYF
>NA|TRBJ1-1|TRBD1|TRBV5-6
TGTGCCAGCAGCAGACAGGGGGCGCGGGACACTGAAGCTTTCTTT
CASSRQGARDTEAFF
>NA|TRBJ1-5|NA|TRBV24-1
TGTGCCACCAGTGTTACAGGCAATCAGCCCCAGCATTTT
CATSVTGNQPQHF
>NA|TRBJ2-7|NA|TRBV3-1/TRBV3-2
TGTGCCAGCAGCCCGTCCGGGACCTACGAGCAGTACTTC
CASSPSGTYEQYF